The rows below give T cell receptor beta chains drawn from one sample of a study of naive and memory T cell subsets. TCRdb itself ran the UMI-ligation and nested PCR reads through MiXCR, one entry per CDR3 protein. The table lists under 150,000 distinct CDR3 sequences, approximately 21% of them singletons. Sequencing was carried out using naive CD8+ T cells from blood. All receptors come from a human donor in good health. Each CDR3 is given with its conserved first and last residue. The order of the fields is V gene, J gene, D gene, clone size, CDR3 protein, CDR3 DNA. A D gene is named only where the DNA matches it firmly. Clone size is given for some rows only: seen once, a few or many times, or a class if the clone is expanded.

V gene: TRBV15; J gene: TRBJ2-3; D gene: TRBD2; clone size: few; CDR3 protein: CATSRGLAEIGTDTQYF; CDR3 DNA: TGTGCCACCAGCAGGGGACTAGCGGAGATCGGCACAGATACGCAGTATTTT
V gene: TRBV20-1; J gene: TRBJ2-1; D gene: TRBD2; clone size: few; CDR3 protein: CSAGTAGTSGYNEQFF; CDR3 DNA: TGCAGTGCAGGGACCGCCGGGACTAGCGGGTACAATGAGCAGTTCTTC
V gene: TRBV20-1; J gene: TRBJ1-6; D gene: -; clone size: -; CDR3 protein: CGSDEGSYNSPLHF; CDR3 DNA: TGCGGGTCAGATGAGGGCTCCTATAATTCACCCCTCCACTTT
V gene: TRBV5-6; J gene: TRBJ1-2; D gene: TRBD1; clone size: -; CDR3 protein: CATHPQTGSTYGYTF; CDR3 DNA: TGTGCCACCCACCCTCAGACAGGGTCTACCTATGGCTACACCTTC
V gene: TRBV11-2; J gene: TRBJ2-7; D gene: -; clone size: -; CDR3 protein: CASSLESGAYEQYF; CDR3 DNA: TGTGCCAGCAGCCTCGAATCGGGGGCCTACGAGCAGTACTTC
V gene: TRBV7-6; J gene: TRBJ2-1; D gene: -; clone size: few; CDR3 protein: CASSLWIGSSYNEQFF; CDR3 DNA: TGTGCCAGCAGCTTATGGATAGGGAGCTCCTACAATGAGCAGTTCTTC
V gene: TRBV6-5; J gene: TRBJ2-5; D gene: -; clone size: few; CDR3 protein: CASRADLQETQYF; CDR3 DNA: TGTGCCAGCAGAGCTGACCTCCAAGAGACCCAGTACTTC
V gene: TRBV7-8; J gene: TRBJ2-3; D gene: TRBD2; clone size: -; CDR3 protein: CASSLDPSGSADTQYF; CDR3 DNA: TGTGCCAGCAGCTTAGATCCTAGCGGGAGTGCAGATACGCAGTATTTT
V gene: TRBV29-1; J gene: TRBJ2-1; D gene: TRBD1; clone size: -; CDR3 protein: CSALDRAEQFF; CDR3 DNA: TGCAGCGCTTTAGACAGGGCTGAGCAGTTCTTC
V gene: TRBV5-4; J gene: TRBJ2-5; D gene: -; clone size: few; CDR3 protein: CASSGQTQETQYF; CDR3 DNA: TGTGCCAGCAGCGGTCAGACCCAAGAGACCCAGTACTTC
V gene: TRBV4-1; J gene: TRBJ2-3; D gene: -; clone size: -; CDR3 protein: CASSITRSETDTQYF; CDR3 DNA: TGCGCCAGCAGCATAACAAGGAGCGAAACAGATACGCAGTATTTT
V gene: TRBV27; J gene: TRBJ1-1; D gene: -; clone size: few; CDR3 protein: CATRSFSGGEAFF; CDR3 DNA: TGTGCCACCCGTTCTTTTTCGGGCGGTGAAGCTTTCTTT
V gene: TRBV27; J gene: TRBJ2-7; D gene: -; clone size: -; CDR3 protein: CASSLSGLGREQYF; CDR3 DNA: TGTGCCAGCAGTTTATCAGGGCTAGGTCGCGAGCAGTACTTC
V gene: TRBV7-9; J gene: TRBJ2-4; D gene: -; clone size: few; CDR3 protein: CASSDSSGTESDYAKNIQYF; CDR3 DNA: TGTGCCAGCAGCGATAGCTCCGGGACGGAGAGTGATTACGCCAAAAACATTCAGTACTTC
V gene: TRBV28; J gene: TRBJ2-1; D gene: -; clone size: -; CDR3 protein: CASSPLRGWEAAEQFF; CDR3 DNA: TGTGCCAGCAGTCCCCTAAGAGGGTGGGAGGCTGCTGAGCAGTTCTTC
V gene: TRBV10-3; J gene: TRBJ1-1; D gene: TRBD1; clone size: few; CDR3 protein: CAISGQGLNTEAFF; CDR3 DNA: TGTGCCATCAGCGGACAGGGGCTGAACACTGAAGCTTTCTTT
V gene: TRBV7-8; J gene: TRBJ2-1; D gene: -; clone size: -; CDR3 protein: CASSLSPRDTYNEQFF; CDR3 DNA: TGTGCCAGCAGCTTATCCCCCAGGGACACCTACAATGAGCAGTTCTTC
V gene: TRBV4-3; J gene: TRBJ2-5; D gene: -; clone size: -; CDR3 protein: CASSQDGSQETQYF; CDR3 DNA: TGCGCCAGCAGCCAAGATGGGAGTCAAGAGACCCAGTACTTC
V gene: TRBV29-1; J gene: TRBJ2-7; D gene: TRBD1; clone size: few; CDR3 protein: CSVESGGESSYEQYF; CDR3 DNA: TGCAGCGTTGAATCAGGGGGCGAAAGCTCCTACGAGCAGTACTTC
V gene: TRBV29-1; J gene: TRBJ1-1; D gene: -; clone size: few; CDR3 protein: CSVDNRDEAFF; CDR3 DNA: TGCAGCGTTGATAATAGGGATGAAGCTTTCTTT
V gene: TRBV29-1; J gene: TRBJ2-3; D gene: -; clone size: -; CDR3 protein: CSVGGDTQYF; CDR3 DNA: TGCAGCGTTGGGGGAGATACGCAGTATTTT
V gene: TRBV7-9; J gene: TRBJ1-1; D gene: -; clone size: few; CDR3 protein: CASSLPGEGVNTEAFF; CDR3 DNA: TGTGCCAGCAGCCTTCCTGGGGAGGGGGTGAACACTGAAGCTTTCTTT
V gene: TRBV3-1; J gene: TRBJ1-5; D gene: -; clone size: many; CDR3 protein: CASSQGGQPQHF; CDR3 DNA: TGTGCCAGCAGCCAAGGTGGTCAGCCCCAGCATTTT
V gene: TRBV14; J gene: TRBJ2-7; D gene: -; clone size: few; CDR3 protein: CASSQEATVTLSYEQYF; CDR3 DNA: TGTGCCAGCAGCCAAGAAGCTACCGTTACTTTATCCTACGAGCAGTACTTC
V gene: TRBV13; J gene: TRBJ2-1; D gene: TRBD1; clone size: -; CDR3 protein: CASSATGTGVNNEQFF; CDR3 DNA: TGTGCCAGCAGCGCGACCGGGACAGGGGTCAACAATGAGCAGTTCTTC
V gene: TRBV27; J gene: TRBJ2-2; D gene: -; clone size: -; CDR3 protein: CASSPQRGIGELFF; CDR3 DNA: TGTGCCAGCAGCCCGCAGAGGGGAATCGGGGAGCTGTTTTTT
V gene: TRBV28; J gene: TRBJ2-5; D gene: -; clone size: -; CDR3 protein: CASSPTKMDDLGTQYF; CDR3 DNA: TGTGCCAGCAGTCCTACTAAGATGGACGATTTGGGGACCCAGTACTTC
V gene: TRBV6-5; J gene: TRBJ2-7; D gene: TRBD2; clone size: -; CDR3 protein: CASSYSVAGGRFYEQYF; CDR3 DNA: TGTGCCAGCAGTTACTCAGTGGCGGGAGGGCGATTCTACGAGCAGTACTTC
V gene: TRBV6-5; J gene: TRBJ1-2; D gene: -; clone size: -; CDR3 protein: CASSYGRVTYGYTF; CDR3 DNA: TGTGCCAGCAGTTACGGTCGGGTTACCTATGGCTACACCTTC